The 18 T cell receptor beta chains given below trace back to one sample, sequenced in a study of regulatory T cells in long-lasting Graves disease. Time point specified: newly diagnosed GD, antithyroid drugs for less than 3 months. RNA from PBMCs was the source of the TCR library. For TCR beta, libraries came from iRepertoire HTBI primers and Arm-PCR of CDR3 regions. Using its own MiXCR run on the multiplex PCR reads, TCRdb lists one record per CDR3 protein. The table records fewer than 500,000 distinct CDR3 sequences, 15% to 20% of them present only once. These data were also filed under a second study, of T cells in Graves' hyperthyroidism and ophthalmopathy.

The source was peripheral blood mononuclear cells (PBMCs), collected at new diagnosis, from a patient treated with antithyroid drugs. These receptors were taken from a man in his forties with Graves disease.

J is TRBJ2-7 and V is TRBV13; 11 nucleotides line up with TRBD2. The germline V gene encodes CDR1 PRHDT and CDR2 FYEKMQ (reference sequence). The CDR3 length is 16 residues. With V trimmed by 5 bases and J by 2 bases, 8 bases remained unmatched. CDR3 sequence (DNA): TGTGCCAGCAGCCAAGGGACTAGCGGTCCGCCCTACGAGCAGTACTTC. Protein product: CASSQGTSGPPYEQYF.

The table lists this clonotype with many counts. CDR3 coding DNA: TGCGCCAGCAGCCATGGACAGGGGGAAGATACGCAGTATTTT. This encodes CASSHGQGEDTQYF. The V and J genes are TRBV5-1 and TRBJ2-3; 10 bases align to TRBD1. The CDR3 has 14 amino acids. Trimming removed 4 bases from V and 5 bases from J; junction bases left unmatched: 4. Germline V gene data show CDR1 as SGHRS and CDR2 as YFSETQ.

This clonotype was seen ten or more times. The rearrangement joins TRBV2 to TRBJ2-6, with TRBD1 matching over 7 bases. Trimming took 6 bases from V and 0 from J; bases not matched to a gene: 8. This CDR3 contains 17 residues. Germline CDR1 reads SNHLY; CDR2 reads FYNNEI. The DNA for the CDR3 is TGTGCCAGCAGAGGGGGAGCAGGGGGCTCTGGGGCCAACGTCCTGACTTTC. Translated: CASRGGAGGSGANVLTF.

V gene TRBV25-1 combines with J gene TRBJ1-4, with 12 nucleotides matching TRBD1. After removal of 2 bases from V and 11 bases from J, the junction contained 9 bases not matched to a gene. Germline V CDR1 and CDR2: MGHDK, SYGVNS. The CDR3 runs to 16 residues. The CDR3 region has the DNA TGTGCCAGCAGTGAACCGGGACAGGGGGCTCTAGGGAAACTGTTTTTT. Its translation: CASSEPGQGALGKLFF.

This clonotype was counted at least ten times. This chain uses TRBV24-1 with TRBJ2-1; no definite D call. This CDR3 has 12 amino acids. Trimming stripped 5 bases from V and 5 bases from J, with 6 bases between. The germline V gene has CDR1 KGHDR and CDR2 SFDVKD. CDR3 coding DNA: TGTGCCACCAGTGCCAACAACAATGAGCAGTTCTTC. Translation: CATSANNNEQFF.

This clonotype was detected ten times or more. The chain combines TRBV24-1 with TRBJ2-5, with 10 bases fitting TRBD1. Per germline, CDR1 KGHDR and CDR2 SFDVKD. This CDR3 region has 16 residues. V shed 0 bases, J shed 5 bases, and the junction held 5 bases outside the gene matches. The CDR3 DNA follows: TGTGCCACCAGTGATTTGACGGGACAGGGGACGGAGACCCAGTACTTC. Amino acid sequence: CATSDLTGQGTETQYF.

Ten or more counts support this clonotype. The chain recombines TRBV18 with TRBJ1-4; 9 nucleotides agree with TRBD1. The CDR3 has 14 amino acids. Germline CDR1 reads KGHSH; CDR2 reads LQKENI. V lost 4 bases, J lost 8 bases, and 5 bases stayed unmatched. CDR3 loop: CASSRDRVDEKLFF. DNA of the CDR3: TGTGCCAGCTCACGGGACAGGGTGGACGAAAAACTGTTTTTT.

This clonotype has ten or more counts. The J gene is TRBJ2-7, the V gene TRBV5-6; D gene uncertain. CDR1 is SGHDT, CDR2 YYEEEE, per germline. The CDR3 consists of 11 residues. Trimming removed 2 bases from V and 7 bases from J, with 7 bases in between. The CDR3 loop reads CASSFRGEQYF. As DNA, the CDR3 is TGTGCCAGCAGCTTCAGAGGAGAGCAGTACTTC.

This chain uses TRBV6-2 or TRBV6-3 with TRBJ2-1, with a tentative D call TRBD2 (5 bases). Germline V gene lookup returns CDR1 MNHEY and CDR2 SVGEGT. This CDR3 comprises 16 residues. V was shortened by 0 bases and J by 3 bases, with 12 bases between the two germline ends. The CDR3 protein is CASSYSPGNGYNEQFF. The CDR3 DNA reads TGTGCCAGCAGTTACTCGCCCGGGAACGGCTACAATGAGCAGTTCTTC.

This clonotype was found many times. The rearrangement joins TRBV7-9 to TRBJ2-6; D may be TRBD1 (5 bases). CDR3 length equals 18 residues. Trimming pared 1 base from V and 0 bases from J, leaving 13 bases between. Germline V gene sequence: CDR1 SEHNR, CDR2 FQNEAQ (reference sequence). DNA for the CDR3: TGTGCCAGCAGCTTAGGATCCAGGGAATCCTCTGGGGCCAACGTCCTGACTTTC. It codes for CASSLGSRESSGANVLTF.

This clonotype has a handful of counts. The chain is built from TRBV5-4 and TRBJ2-5; D may correspond to TRBD1 or TRBD2 (6 bases each). Germline lookup yields CDR1 SGHNT and CDR2 YYREEE (reference sequence). The CDR3 length is 15 residues. V gave up 0 bases and J gave up 7 bases, with 16 bases separating them. CDR3 protein: CASSLEGGRDRTQYF. As DNA, the CDR3 is TGTGCCAGCAGCTTGGAAGGGGGGCGGGATAGGACCCAGTACTTC.

In its sample, this clonotype was seen many times. Here the CDR3 reads CASSLPGLAGLNTDTQYF. DNA of the CDR3: TGTGCCAGCAGTTTACCGGGACTAGCGGGGCTTAACACAGATACGCAGTATTTT. The chain is built from TRBV12-3 or TRBV12-4 and TRBJ2-3; TRBD2 agrees at 13 bases. The CDR3 has 18 residues. V gave up 2 bases and J gave up 2 bases; unmatched junction bases: 7.

Note on this clonotype: The junction differs from germline at one of its ends, possibly a read error. The chain uses TRBV29-1 and TRBJ2-3, with D possibly TRBD1 on 6 matching bases. The CDR3 consists of 14 residues. CDR1 is SQVTM, CDR2 ANQGSEA, per germline. CDR3 sequence: CSVVPIGGYGTRYF. The CDR3, as DNA: TGCAGCGTTGTCCCCATTGGGGGCTACGGGACCCGGTACTTC.

This clonotype was seen repeatedly, ten times or more. The V gene is TRBV11-2, the J gene TRBJ2-2, with D hard to call. The CDR3 consists of 16 residues. V lost 1 base and J lost 2, with 11 bases in between. CDR1 is SGHAT, CDR2 FQNNGV, per germline. As DNA, the CDR3 is TGTGCCAGCAGCTTAGGTCTAGGAGTAAACACCGGGGAGCTGTTTTTT. This translates into CASSLGLGVNTGELFF.

This clonotype was seen at least ten times. The chain employs TRBV4-1 and TRBJ2-7, with D unresolved. CDR3 size: 12 residues. Trimming pared 0 bases from V and 7 bases from J, leaving 7 bases between. Germline CDR1 reads MGHRA; CDR2 reads YSYEKL. This chain's CDR3 is CASSQDYYEQYF. DNA of the CDR3: TGCGCCAGCAGCCAAGATTACTATGAGCAGTACTTC.

The chain carries TRBV7-2 and TRBJ1-5, with 7 positions matching TRBD1. The CDR3 has 17 residues. Trimming at V came to 4 bases and at J to 6 bases, leaving 15 bases not matched to a gene. Germline V gives CDR1 SGHTA, CDR2 FQGNSA. The CDR3 loop reads CASSSPVEGARGQPQHF. Written as DNA, the CDR3 is TGTGCCAGCAGCTCCCCCGTGGAGGGGGCACGGGGTCAGCCCCAGCATTTT.

This clonotype has at least ten counts. Since a much larger clone is just one base distant, this may be a read error. The J gene is TRBJ2-2, the V gene TRBV20-1; TRBD2 is a possible D gene (5 bases). The CDR3 runs 16 residues. Germline CDR1 and CDR2: DFQATT and SNEGSKA (reference sequence). Trimming stripped 5 bases from V and 3 bases from J, with 19 bases between. The CDR3 DNA reads as TGCAGTGCTTCCAGGACTCCAGGTTCCCACACCGGGGAGCTGTTTTTT. Translated: CSASRTPGSHTGELFF.

The J gene is TRBJ1-2, the V gene TRBV6-1; D remains ambiguous. Germline CDR1 reads MNHNS; CDR2 reads SASEGT. The CDR3 is 13 residues long. V gave up 6 bases and J gave up 7 bases, with 15 bases separating them. The CDR3 bases are TGTGCCAGCAGCTGGGCCCGCAGTGGTGGCTACACCTTC. Translating it yields CASSWARSGGYTF.